This T cell receptor beta chain came from a study of blood T cell repertoires in COVID-19. The wider study: Acute-phase and convalescent COVID-19 samples originated in the United States, Italy and Spain. PBMCs, B-cell-depleted T cells, or T cells provided the cDNA or gDNA that made up the material.

How the authors handled the data: How many nucleated cells were present was estimated from reference gene primer amplification. The repertoire was sequenced with immunoSEQ multiplex PCR; TCRdb's copy has only in-frame clones and lacks some. D and trimming were read from the DNA, whereas the V and J calls and clone size are those reported in that table. The data hold under 65,000 clones, with 80% to 90% observed a single time. The CDR3 is made up of 12 amino acids. V dropped 3 bases and J dropped 7; count of bases not matched to a gene: 1. Germline values: CDR1 MNHNS, CDR2 SASEGT. This receptor was identified in a woman aged 55-75 years with acute or convalescent COVID-19. The chain has TRBV6-1 and TRBJ1-1; 8 nucleotides align to TRBD1. Specimen: peripheral blood. In DNA form, the CDR3 reads TGTGCCAGCAGTGACAGGGGGCTTGAAGCTTTCTTT. This sequence encodes CASSDRGLEAFF.